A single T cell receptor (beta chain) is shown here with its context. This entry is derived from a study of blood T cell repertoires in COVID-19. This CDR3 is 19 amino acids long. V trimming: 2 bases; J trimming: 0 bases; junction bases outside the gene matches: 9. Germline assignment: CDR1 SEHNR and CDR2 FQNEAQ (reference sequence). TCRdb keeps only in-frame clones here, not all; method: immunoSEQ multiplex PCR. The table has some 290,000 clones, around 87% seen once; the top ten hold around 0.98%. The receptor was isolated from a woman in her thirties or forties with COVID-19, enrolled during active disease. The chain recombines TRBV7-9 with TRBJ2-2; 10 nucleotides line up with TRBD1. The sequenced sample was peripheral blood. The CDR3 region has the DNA TGTGCCAGCAGCTTACCGGGACAGGGGCCCTTAACGAACACCGGGGAGCTGTTTTTT. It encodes CASSLPGQGPLTNTGELFF.